A single sample is the source of the 21 T cell receptor beta chains below, sequenced in a study of Graves' ophthalmopathy and Graves' hyperthyroidism. RNA transcripts were the source from which TCR beta CDR3 regions were amplified. First-round RT-PCR relied on HTBI primers, and a second-round multiplex PCR came next. TCRdb independently ran MiXCR on the multiplex PCR reads; one entry per CDR3 protein. Here the sample spans over a million distinct CDR3 sequences, roughly 35% being singletons. Material for sequencing was peripheral blood or thyroid tissue (not recorded which). These receptors came from an adult man with Graves' hyperthyroidism.

Many counts were recorded for this clonotype. The CDR3, as DNA: TGTGCCAGCAGCATGGGACAGGTGTCCTACGAGCAGTACTTC. Its protein is CASSMGQVSYEQYF. J is TRBJ2-7 and V is TRBV2, with 8 nucleotides matching TRBD1. With V trimmed by 6 bases and J by 1 base, 5 bases remained unmatched. CDR1 and CDR2 (germline): SNHLY, FYNNEI. CDR3 length: 14 amino acids.

This clonotype was seen ten or more times. The chain combines TRBV7-2 with TRBJ1-5; 7 bases match TRBD1. From germline, CDR1 is SGHTA and CDR2 FQGNSA. There are 15 residues in the CDR3. With V trimmed by 4 bases and J by 1 base, 4 bases remained unmatched. The chain's CDR3 is CASSSTGLSNQPQHF. The CDR3 bases are TGTGCCAGCAGCTCGACAGGGTTGAGCAATCAGCCCCAGCATTTT.

The chain carries TRBV7-7 and TRBJ2-2; D gene unclear. CDR1 and CDR2 from the germline V gene are SSHAT and FNYEAQ (reference sequence). The CDR3 is made up of 15 amino acids. The CDR3 nucleotides read TGTGCTACTTCCACCCTTTGGGGGAACACCGGGGAGCTGTTTTTT. The encoded protein is CATSTLWGNTGELFF.

In this sample, this clonotype turned up many times. The V and J genes are TRBV20-1 and TRBJ1-1, with D possibly matching TRBD1 (6 bases). V lost 4 bases, J lost 0 bases, and 18 bases lay in between. CDR1 and CDR2 (germline): DFQATT, SNEGSKA (reference sequence). The CDR3 contains 16 residues. The CDR3 DNA reads as TGCAGTGCTACCGCTTATAGGGGGGCCCTGAACACTGAAGCTTTCTTT. It codes for CSATAYRGALNTEAFF.

This clonotype was counted at least ten times. The chain has TRBV5-6 and TRBJ2-5, with D hard to call. This CDR3 contains 15 residues. Per germline, CDR1 SGHDT and CDR2 YYEEEE. Trimming cost V 0 bases and J 2 bases, with 11 bases left between them. The CDR3 is CASSLDRTDQETQYF. CDR3 bases: TGTGCCAGCAGCTTGGATCGGACGGATCAAGAGACCCAGTACTTC.

The chain is built from TRBV12-3 or TRBV12-4 and TRBJ1-3, with 8 bases fitting TRBD1. V trimming: 6 bases; J trimming: 2 bases; junction bases outside the gene matches: 3. The CDR3 has 14 residues. The CDR3 coding sequence is TGTGCCAGCAGACCGGACAGGGCTGGAAACACCATATATTTT. Its protein product is CASRPDRAGNTIYF.

This rearrangement joins TRBV7-9 to TRBJ2-5; TRBD2 agrees at 8 bases. V was pared by 3 bases and J by 4 bases, with 10 bases of the junction left unmatched. The germline CDR1 and CDR2 sequences are SEHNR and FQNEAQ (reference sequence). The CDR3 runs 16 residues. The CDR3 reads CASSFRAAGGGETQYF. In DNA form, the CDR3 reads TGTGCCAGCAGCTTTCGAGCGGCGGGGGGTGGAGAGACCCAGTACTTC.

This clonotype was recorded at least ten times. The J gene is TRBJ2-2, the V gene TRBV7-6, with D hard to call. V shed 1 base and J shed 3 bases, with 12 bases lying between them. The CDR3 extends over 16 amino acids. Germline CDR1 SGHVS, CDR2 FNYEAQ. CDR3 DNA sequence: TGTGCCAGCAGCTTAGTCTTGAGCGCGGACACCGGGGAGCTGTTTTTT. It codes for CASSLVLSADTGELFF. The variable domain in full, completed from reference TRBV7-6 and TRBJ2-2, reads GAGVSQSPRYKVTKRGQDVALRCDPISGHVSLYWYRQALGQGPEFLTYFNYEAQQDKSGLPNDRFSAERPEGSISTLTIQRTEQRDSAMYRCASSLVLSADTGELFFGEGSRLTVL.

The chain combines TRBV6-6 with TRBJ1-1; 7 bases are shared with TRBD1. Germline loops: CDR1 MNHNY, CDR2 SVGAGI (reference sequence). There are 16 residues in the CDR3. V gave up 7 bases and J gave up 0 bases; unmatched junction bases: 11. CDR3 bases: TGTGCCAGCAACTCCTTTGGAACAGGGGTGAACACTGAAGCTTTCTTT. It yields the protein CASNSFGTGVNTEAFF.

In the case of this clonotype: Relative to the germline gene, one junction end is altered; a read error may explain this. This chain uses TRBV19 with TRBJ2-5, with a tentative D call TRBD1 (5 bases). CDR3 length: 14 amino acids. Germline V gives CDR1 LNHDA, CDR2 SQIVND (reference sequence). The CDR3 nucleotides are TGCGCCAGCAGCTTCTCAGGGTTTCGCGAGACCCAGTACTTC. Encoded protein: CASSFSGFRETQYF.

This clonotype came up once. This likely traces to a read error, being one base from a far larger clone. The gene calls are TRBV7-2 and TRBJ2-7; D is uncertain. The CDR3 is 11 amino acids. Per germline, CDR1 SGHTA and CDR2 FQGNSA. CDR3 loop: CVSSLVVEQYF. DNA for the CDR3: TGTGTCAGCAGCTTAGTGGTCGAGCAGTACTTC.

This clonotype has at least ten counts. The chain is built from TRBV19 and TRBJ2-5, with 7 bases matching TRBD2. The CDR3 consists of 15 residues. CDR1 is LNHDA and CDR2 is SQIVND in the germline V gene (reference sequence). The junction had 9 bases not matched to a gene; V was cut back by 5 bases and J by 3 bases. The CDR3, as DNA: TGTGCCAGTAGTGCTCTGGGACTAACCGAAGAGACCCAGTACTTC. Translating it yields CASSALGLTEETQYF.

This clonotype was found a few times. This chain links TRBV10-3 with TRBJ2-7; a possible D gene is TRBD1 (6 bases). Germline V gene data show CDR1 as ENHRY and CDR2 as SYGVKD. V was pared by 10 bases and J by 3 bases, with 28 bases between. The CDR3 spans 17 residues. CDR3 sequence reads: CASTPSPTGDLFYEQYF. The CDR3 DNA is TGTGCCAGCACCCCATCCCCGACAGGAGATCTTTTCTACGAGCAGTACTTC.

Remarks on this clonotype: The germline gene is not matched at one end of the junction; a read error may be the cause. The chain recombines TRBV10-3 with TRBJ1-4; 7 bases are a match to TRBD1. Looked up from germline, CDR1 is ENHRY and CDR2 is SYGVKD. This CDR3 region has 14 residues. The CDR3 DNA sequence: TGTGCCATCAGTGAGCTGGACAGGCGCGGAGGACTGCTTTTT. It encodes CAISELDRRGGLLF.

Concerning this clonotype: A single base separates this from a much larger clone, so it may be a read error. This rearrangement joins TRBV6-2 or TRBV6-3 to TRBJ1-5; D might be TRBD1 (5 bases). V lost 5 bases, J lost 7 bases, and 12 bases lay in between. Germline V lookup: CDR1 MNHEY, CDR2 SVGEGT. CDR3 length: 13 amino acids. CDR3 sequence (DNA): TGTGCCAGCAGTCGGACACAAAAGCAGCCCCAGCATTTT. Translating gives CASSRTQKQPQHF.

The rearrangement joins TRBV11-2 to TRBJ1-5; 9 nucleotides line up with TRBD1. Germline V gene lookup returns CDR1 SGHAT and CDR2 FQNNGV. The CDR3 consists of 15 residues. Trimming at V came to 3 bases and at J to 4 bases, leaving 4 bases not matched to a gene. The CDR3 loop is CASSLGQGWNQPQHF. CDR3 sequence (DNA): TGTGCCAGCAGCTTGGGACAGGGATGGAATCAGCCCCAGCATTTT.

The chain has TRBV11-2 and TRBJ2-7; 7 bases agree with TRBD1. Germline trimming cut 7 bases from V and 0 bases from J; bases unmatched to any gene: 15. Germline CDR1 is SGHAT and CDR2 is FQNNGV. This CDR3 has 17 residues. CDR3 sequence (DNA): TGTGCCAGCACCGCCAGGGACAGAAAATCCTACTCCTACGAGCAGTACTTC. Encoded protein: CASTARDRKSYSYEQYF. Full variable domain (rest looked up from reference TRBV11-2 and TRBJ2-7): EAGVAQSPRYKIIEKRQSVAFWCNPISGHATLYWYQQILGQGPKLLIQFQNNGVVDDSQLPKDRFSAERLKGVDSTLKIQPAKLEDSAVYLCASTARDRKSYSYEQYFGPGTRLTVT.

This clonotype occurred once. The chain recombines TRBV6-2 or TRBV6-3 with TRBJ1-5; TRBD1 aligns across 7 bases. The CDR3 has 16 amino acids. V lost 5 bases, J lost 7 bases, and 14 bases stayed unmatched. Germline loops: CDR1 MNHEY, CDR2 SVGEGT. The chain's CDR3 is CASSPSSGTAIQPQHF. In nucleotides, the CDR3 is TGTGCCAGCAGTCCCTCATCCGGGACAGCAATCCAGCCCCAGCATTTT.

There are a few counts of this clonotype. The chain couples TRBV20-1 to TRBJ2-7, with a weak D call TRBD2 (6 bases). V was pared by 6 bases and J by 3 bases, with 27 bases between. The CDR3 extends over 17 amino acids. Germline values: CDR1 DFQATT, CDR2 SNEGSKA (reference sequence). CDR3 loop: CSASLFGGSGSYYEQYF. CDR3 sequence (DNA): TGCAGTGCCTCCTTATTTGGGGGGTCGGGTAGCTACTACGAGCAGTACTTC.

This clonotype was recorded at least ten times. The chain links TRBV10-3 to TRBJ2-7; 7 nucleotides agree with TRBD2. The CDR3 covers 15 residues. Germline V gene sequence: CDR1 ENHRY, CDR2 SYGVKD. V was clipped by 6 bases and J by 6 bases; unmatched bases: 14. The CDR3 sequence is CAISSRREQRREQYF. CDR3 DNA sequence: TGTGCCATCAGCTCCCGGCGGGAGCAGCGCCGCGAGCAGTACTTC.

Comments on this clonotype: Its ends do not fully match the called genes, so a read error is possible. The J gene is TRBJ1-1, the V gene TRBV6-5; D not certain. The CDR3 is 8 amino acids. CDR1 is MNHEY, CDR2 SVGAGI, per germline. The CDR3: CASSYSPF. CDR3 sequence (DNA): TGTGCCAGCAGTTACTCACCCTTT.